This T cell receptor (beta chain) emerged from a study of beta chain features in type 1 diabetes. The study's findings and limits: Researchers caution that PCR might favor shorter templates, equally among patients and controls. People with Type 1 diabetes carried modestly yet significantly shorter TCRB CDR3s in all four CD4+ subsets. At VDJ recombination sites, type 1 diabetes patients had fewer insertions and more deleted nucleotides.

Trimming took off 4 bases at V and 10 bases at J, with 17 bases between the two ends. From germline, CDR1 is SGHDN and CDR2 FVKESK. This CDR3 contains 14 residues. The study reverse transcribed the entire isolated RNA, so it sequenced expressed TCRB transcripts. Method: immunoSEQ multiplex PCR; TCRdb's copy keeps in-frame clones and lacks some. The table lists 600,000 to 700,000 clones, 9.5% to 15% of them singletons. Only a few counts were recorded for this clone. Antigen: not known. Averaging roughly 120 mL, one heparinised blood draw came from each individual donor. Sorting produced populations that all topped 98% purity.

This TCR derives from a man younger than 40 with type 1 diabetes. Sequenced input: naive CD4+ T cells from blood. The V call is TRBV14, the J call TRBJ2-1; D call uncertain. The CDR3 sequence: CASSLWWESEEQFF. For the CDR3, the DNA is TGTGCCAGCAGCCTTTGGTGGGAATCCGAGGAGCAGTTCTTC.